Below are 22 T cell receptor beta chains sequenced from a single sample in a study of T cells in women clearing cervical HPV infection. Profiling relied on immunoSEQ multiplex PCR, and the TCRdb table lists in-frame clones only, not all of them. The sample holds around 44,000 clones. The sequenced sample was blood buffy coat. These receptors came from a woman aged 18 to 75 with a cervical HPV16 infection that either progressed to CIN3+ or cleared (not recorded which).

As regards this clone: The read terminates 3 residues before the CDR3 end, so the remaining end is supplied by the germline J gene. The rearrangement joins TRBV10-3 to TRBJ2-1, with TRBD2 identical over 10 bases. This CDR3 comprises 14 residues. The trim removed 3 bases at V and 7 bases at J, leaving 3 bases unmatched. The germline gives CDR1 ENHRY, CDR2 SYGVKD. The sequenced CDR3 bases are TGTGCCATCAGTGAAGAACTAGCGGGGAATGAG. Protein product: CAISEELAGNE. The whole CDR3 reads CAISEELAGNEQFF.

Regarding this clone: The read terminates 3 residues ahead of where the CDR3 ends, so the germline J gene completes it. This chain joins TRBV2 and TRBJ2-2, with 7 bases identical to TRBD1. CDR1 is SNHLY, CDR2 FYNNEI, per germline. Losses at the gene ends were 6 bases for V and 1 base for J; bases not matched to a gene: 5. The CDR3 totals 15 residues. The CDR3 loop reads CASSRDRVNTGELFF. The sequenced part of the CDR3 DNA is TGTGCCAGCAGCAGAGACAGGGTGAACACCGGGGAG.

Turning to this clone: From the germline J gene comes the end of the CDR3, since the read stops 3 residues before it. The V and J genes are TRBV20-1 and TRBJ1-4; D gene uncertain. Per the germline V gene, CDR1 is DFQATT and CDR2 is SNEGSKA (reference sequence). The CDR3 is 12 amino acids. The germline V and J ends were trimmed by 3 bases and 7 bases, with 9 bases remaining between them. The chain's CDR3 is CSARSVAEKLFF. CDR3 bases read: TGCAGTGCTAGGAGTGTGGCTGAAAAA.

In the case of this clone: The missing CDR3 end, 3 residues past where the read stops, is filled in from the germline J gene. The chain is built from TRBV7-8 and TRBJ1-1; no clear D. Germline CDR1 and CDR2: SGHVS and FQNEAQ. The CDR3 is made up of 14 amino acids. The CDR3 here is CASSLGTDGLEAFF. The CDR3 bases that were read are TGTGCCAGCAGCTTAGGCACAGACGGATTGGAA.

In regard to this clone: Sequencing ends 3 residues short of the CDR3 end; the germline J gene provides the rest. This chain links TRBV28 with TRBJ1-1; D is ambiguous. The length of the CDR3 is 17 residues. Germline V CDR1 and CDR2: MDHEN, SYDVKM. Trimming shortened V by 2 bases and J by 6 bases, and 22 bases separated the two germline ends. The CDR3: CASSLSRRWSLSAEAFF. The CDR3 DNA, read in part, is TGTGCCAGCAGTTTAAGTCGGCGGTGGTCCCTATCTGCTGAA.

Comments on this clone: Read data end 3 residues before the CDR3 end; the end is taken from the germline J gene. The sample has other DNA sequences that encode this CDR3 too. The J gene is TRBJ1-2, the V gene TRBV5-1, with D possibly matching TRBD1 (5 bases). V gave up 2 bases and J gave up 2 bases, with 10 bases separating them. CDR1 and CDR2 from the germline V gene are SGHRS and YFSETQ. The CDR3 is made up of 14 amino acids. The sequenced part of the CDR3 DNA is TGCGCCAGCAGCTTCAGGGAGGGGAACTATGGC. Translation gives CASSFREGNYG. The whole CDR3 is CASSFREGNYGYTF.

As concerns this clone: The CDR3 extends 3 residues past the end of the read, so its final part is completed from the germline J gene. The genes are TRBV19 and TRBJ2-7; TRBD2 agrees at 9 bases. CDR1 and CDR2 (germline): LNHDA, SQIVND (reference sequence). This CDR3 comprises 15 residues. V was clipped by 2 bases and J by 1 base; unmatched bases: 3. The sequenced CDR3 bases are TGTGCCAGTAGTATACATAGCGGGAGTTCCTACGAG. Encoded protein: CASSIHSGSSYE. The full CDR3 sequence reads CASSIHSGSSYEQYF.

In the case of this clone: The observed sequence ends 3 residues before the CDR3 terminus, with the missing tail filled in from the germline J gene. The chain employs TRBV29-1 and TRBJ1-2; 7 nucleotides align to TRBD1. This CDR3 has 17 residues. V dropped 1 base and J dropped 2; count of bases not matched to a gene: 13. Germline CDR1 and CDR2: SQVTM and ANQGSEA. The sequenced CDR3 bases are TGCAGCGTTGAAGTCGGGTTTAGGGGGCAGGAAAACTATGGC. Encoded protein: CSVEVGFRGQENYG. The entire CDR3 protein is CSVEVGFRGQENYGYTF.

About this clone itself: The observed sequence ends 3 residues before the CDR3 terminus, with the missing tail filled in from the germline J gene. This sequence joins TRBV11-2 and TRBJ2-5; 12 bases align to TRBD2. The CDR3 is 14 amino acids. Trimming took 6 bases from V and 1 from J; bases not matched to a gene: 0. From germline, CDR1 is SGHAT and CDR2 FQNNGV. CDR3 DNA, as far as it was read: TGTGCCAGCAGGGGACTAGCGGGCCAAGAGACC. This codes for CASRGLAGQET. The CDR3 in full is CASRGLAGQETQYF.

Remarks on this clone: The observed sequence ends 3 residues before the CDR3 terminus, with the missing tail filled in from the germline J gene. The chain couples TRBV28 to TRBJ1-6, with 8 bases matching TRBD1. The CDR3 has 14 residues. CDR1 and CDR2 from the germline V gene are MDHEN and SYDVKM. The V segment lost 3 bases and the J segment 5 bases; nucleotides outside the gene matches: 0. CDR3 sequence reads: CASSLTGDNSPLHF. The sequenced CDR3 bases are TGTGCCAGCAGTTTGACAGGGGATAATTCACCC.

Remarks on this clone: From the germline J gene comes the end of the CDR3, since the read stops 3 residues before it. V and J are TRBV7-7 and TRBJ2-5; D gene unclear. The CDR3 is 13 residues long. Trimming shortened V by 2 bases and J by 7 bases, and 11 bases separated the two germline ends. The germline V gene encodes CDR1 SSHAT and CDR2 FNYEAQ (reference sequence). The CDR3 bases that were read are TGTGCCAGCAGCTTATACGATTCAGGGACC. Protein product: CASSLYDSGT. The CDR3, in full, reads CASSLYDSGTQYF.

Details on this clone: The CDR3 end lies 3 residues beyond the end of the read and is filled in from the germline J gene. The V and J genes are TRBV20-1 and TRBJ2-1; D remains ambiguous. The CDR3 extends over 10 amino acids. The V gene's germline CDR1 is DFQATT and CDR2 SNEGSKA (reference sequence). V was shortened by 3 bases and J by 7 bases, with 4 bases between the two germline ends. CDR3: CSASSNEQFF. The DNA read from the CDR3 is TGCAGTGCTAGTTCAAATGAG.

About this clone: The read terminates 3 residues before the CDR3 end, so the remaining end is supplied by the germline J gene. The rearrangement joins TRBV20-1 to TRBJ1-6, with 7 bases aligning to TRBD1. From germline, CDR1 is DFQATT and CDR2 SNEGSKA (reference sequence). J lost 5 bases, V lost 7 bases, and 5 bases had no gene match. CDR3 length equals 13 residues. The covered CDR3 bases are TGCAGTGTTAGGGACAGAAATAATTCACCC. Its translation: CSVRDRNNSP. From start to end, the CDR3 is CSVRDRNNSPLHF.

A word on this clone: The read terminates 3 residues ahead of where the CDR3 ends, so the germline J gene completes it. The V gene is TRBV28, the J gene TRBJ1-6; the match to TRBD1 covers 7 bases. In germline, CDR1 is MDHEN, CDR2 SYDVKM. The CDR3 covers 14 residues. With V trimmed by 5 bases and J by 10 bases, 8 bases remained unmatched. The CDR3 spells CASSPDQGGSPLHF. The sequenced part of the CDR3 DNA is TGTGCCAGCAGTCCTGACCAAGGGGGCTCACCC.

Incomplete CDR3 DNA: TGTGCCAGCAGTGAACGGGGGGCTGGGGCCAACGTC. Amino acids: CASSERGAGANV. The full CDR3 protein is CASSERGAGANVLTF. The chain joins TRBV6-1 to TRBJ2-6; 7 bases line up with TRBD2. The CDR3 is cut off 3 residues early in the read; its end comes from the germline J gene. This CDR3 contains 15 residues. Losses at the gene ends were 2 bases for V and 2 bases for J; bases not matched to a gene: 0. Germline CDR1 MNHNS, CDR2 SASEGT.

About this clone itself: The CDR3 goes on 3 residues after the read ends, and that part is filled in from the germline J gene. The rearrangement uses TRBV30 and TRBJ2-3; D is possibly TRBD2 (5 bases). The CDR3 extends over 16 amino acids. V was cut by 1 base and J by 1 base, with 15 bases left in between. The germline gives CDR1 GTSNPN, CDR2 SVGIG (reference sequence). CDR3 amino acids: CAWSEFLAVRTDTQYF. CDR3 bases read: TGTGCCTGGAGTGAATTCCTAGCTGTCCGCACAGATACG. Full variable domain (remainder filled in from reference TRBV30 and TRBJ2-3): SQTIHQWPATLVQPVGSPLSLECTVEGTSNPNLYWYRQAAGRGLQLLFYSVGIGQISSEVPQNLSASRPQDRQFILSSKKLLLSDSGFYLCAWSEFLAVRTDTQYFGPGTRLTVL.

The CDR3 bases that were read are TGCAGCGTTGAACGGGGGACTAGCGGGGACCCCTATGAG. It specifies CSVERGTSGDPYE. The CDR3, in full, reads CSVERGTSGDPYEQFF. The chain is built from TRBV29-1 and TRBJ2-1; TRBD2 aligns across 13 bases. The observed sequence ends 3 residues before the CDR3 terminus, with the missing tail filled in from the germline J gene. Germline-derived CDR1 and CDR2 are SQVTM and ANQGSEA. Losses at the gene ends were 2 bases for V and 8 bases for J; bases not matched to a gene: 9. The length of the CDR3 is 16 residues.

Incomplete CDR3 DNA: TGTGCCAGCAGCTTAGCTGGGGGACAGGGCGTCGAG. This encodes CASSLAGGQGVE. The complete CDR3 sequence is CASSLAGGQGVEQYF. The V call is TRBV7-6, the J call TRBJ2-7, with 9 positions matching TRBD1. Read data end 3 residues before the CDR3 end; the end is taken from the germline J gene. CDR1 and CDR2 from the germline V gene are SGHVS and FNYEAQ. Trimming took 0 bases from V and 6 from J; bases not matched to a gene: 6. The CDR3 totals 15 residues.

The CDR3 DNA, read in part, is TGCAGTGCTCCCGTCGACAGGGGTTATGTGAATGGC. It codes for CSAPVDRGYVNG. The full CDR3 is CSAPVDRGYVNGYTF. J is TRBJ1-2 and V is TRBV20-1; 8 bases fit TRBD1. With the read ending 3 residues before the CDR3 end, the germline J gene is used to fill in that end. Germline V lookup: CDR1 DFQATT, CDR2 SNEGSKA (reference sequence). The V and J ends lost 5 bases and 6 bases, in that order; junction bases with no gene match: 14. The CDR3 length is 15 residues.

Comment on this clone: Coverage ceases 3 residues before the CDR3 finishes, and the germline J gene fills in the end. V usage is TRBV30 and J usage is TRBJ1-3, with 9 bases matching TRBD1. CDR3 size: 16 residues. CDR1 and CDR2 (germline): GTSNPN, SVGIG (reference sequence). V was clipped by 2 bases and J by 3 bases; unmatched bases: 8. This CDR3 is CAWSNPGTGSGNTIYF. The covered CDR3 bases are TGTGCCTGGAGTAACCCCGGGACAGGGAGTGGAAACACC.

With respect to this clone: The sequenced fragment ends 3 residues before the CDR3 boundary, so the rest is inferred from the germline J gene. The chain links TRBV4-1 to TRBJ1-1; D is unresolved. This CDR3 is 13 amino acids long. Trimming took off 3 bases at V and 5 bases at J, with 10 bases between the two ends. Per germline, CDR1 MGHRA and CDR2 YSYEKL. The CDR3 DNA, read in part, is TGCGCCAGCAGCCAGAGGTTTGGTACTGAA. It codes for CASSQRFGTE. The entire CDR3 protein is CASSQRFGTEAFF.

A note on this clone: The read comes to an end 3 residues before the CDR3 does, leaving the germline J gene to fill in the end. The chain is built from TRBV6-2 or TRBV6-3 and TRBJ2-1, with 10 positions matching TRBD2. In germline, CDR1 is MNHEY, CDR2 SVGEGT. The CDR3 length is 16 residues. The trim removed 4 bases at V and 4 bases at J, leaving 7 bases unmatched. The sequenced CDR3 bases are TGTGCCAGCAGTTCAAGGACTAGCGGAGCTTACAATGAG. Translating gives CASSSRTSGAYNE. The entire CDR3 protein is CASSSRTSGAYNEQFF.